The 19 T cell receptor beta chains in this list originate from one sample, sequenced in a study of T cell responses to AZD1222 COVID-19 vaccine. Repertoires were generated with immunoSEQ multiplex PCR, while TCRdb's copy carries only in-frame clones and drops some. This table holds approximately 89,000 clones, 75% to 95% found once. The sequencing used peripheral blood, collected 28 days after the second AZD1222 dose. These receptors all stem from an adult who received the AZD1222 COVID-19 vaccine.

As DNA, the CDR3 is TGTGCCAGCAGCCCCCCCGCCTACAATGAGCAGTTCTTC. The encoded protein is CASSPPAYNEQFF. The chain links TRBV12-3 or TRBV12-4 to TRBJ2-1; D gene ambiguous. The CDR3 is made up of 13 amino acids. V lost 6 bases, J lost 2 bases, and 8 bases lay in between.

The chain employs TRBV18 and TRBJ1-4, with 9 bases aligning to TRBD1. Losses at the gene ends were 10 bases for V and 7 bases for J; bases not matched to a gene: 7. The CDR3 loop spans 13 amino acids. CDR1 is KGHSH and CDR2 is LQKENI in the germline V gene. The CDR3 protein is CATIGTGSEKLFF. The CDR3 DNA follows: TGTGCCACCATCGGGACAGGGAGTGAAAAACTGTTTTTT. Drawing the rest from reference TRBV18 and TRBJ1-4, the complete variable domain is NAGVMQNPRHLVRRRGQEARLRCSPMKGHSHVYWYRQLPEEGLKFMVYLQKENIIDESGMPKERFSAEFPKEGPSILRIQQVVRGDSAAYFCATIGTGSEKLFFGSGTQLSVL.

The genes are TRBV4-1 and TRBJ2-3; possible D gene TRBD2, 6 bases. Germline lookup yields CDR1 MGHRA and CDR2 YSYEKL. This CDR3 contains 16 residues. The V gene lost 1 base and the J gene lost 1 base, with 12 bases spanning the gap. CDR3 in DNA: TGCGCCAGCAGCCAAGGTACGGAGCGGGGCACAGATACGCAGTATTTT. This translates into CASSQGTERGTDTQYF.

The CDR3 bases are TGTGCCAGCAGTTACCCCCGCCCGGGAGCGGGGATCTCCTACGAGCAGTACTTC. Protein product: CASSYPRPGAGISYEQYF. The chain has TRBV6-2 or TRBV6-3 and TRBJ2-7; 7 bases fit TRBD2. The CDR3 contains 18 residues. The V and J ends lost 2 bases and 0 bases, in that order; junction bases with no gene match: 13. Germline CDR1 and CDR2: MNHEY and SVGEGT.

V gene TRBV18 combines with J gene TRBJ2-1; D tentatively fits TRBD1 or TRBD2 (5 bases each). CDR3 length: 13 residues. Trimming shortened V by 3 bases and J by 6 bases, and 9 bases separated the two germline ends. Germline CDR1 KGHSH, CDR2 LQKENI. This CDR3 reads CASSPTGGNEQFF. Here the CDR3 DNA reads TGTGCCAGCTCACCCACAGGAGGCAATGAGCAGTTCTTC.

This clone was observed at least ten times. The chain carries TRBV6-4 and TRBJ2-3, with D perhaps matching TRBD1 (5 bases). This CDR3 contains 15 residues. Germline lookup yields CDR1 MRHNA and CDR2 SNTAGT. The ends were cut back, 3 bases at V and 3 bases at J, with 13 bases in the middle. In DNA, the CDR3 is TGTGCCAGCAGTGATGGGCAGGGAAATACAGATACGCAGTATTTT. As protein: CASSDGQGNTDTQYF.

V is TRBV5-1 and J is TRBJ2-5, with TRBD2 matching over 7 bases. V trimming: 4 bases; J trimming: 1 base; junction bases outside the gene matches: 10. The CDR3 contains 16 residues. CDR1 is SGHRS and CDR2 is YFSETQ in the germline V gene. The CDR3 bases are TGCGCCAGCAGCCCTGGGAGGGGCAACTTCCAAGAGACCCAGTACTTC. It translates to CASSPGRGNFQETQYF. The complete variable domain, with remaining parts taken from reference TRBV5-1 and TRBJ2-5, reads KAGVTQTPRYLIKTRGQQVTLSCSPISGHRSVSWYQQTPGQGLQFLFEYFSETQRNKGNFPGRFSGRQFSNSRSEMNVSTLELGDSALYLCASSPGRGNFQETQYFGPGTRLLVL.

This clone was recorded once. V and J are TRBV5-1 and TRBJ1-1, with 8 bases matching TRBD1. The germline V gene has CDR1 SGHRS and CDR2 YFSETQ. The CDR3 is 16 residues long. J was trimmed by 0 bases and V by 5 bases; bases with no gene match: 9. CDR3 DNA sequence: TGCGCCAGCAGGGGGAGAGGGGACAGGCTGAACACTGAAGCTTTCTTT. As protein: CASRGRGDRLNTEAFF. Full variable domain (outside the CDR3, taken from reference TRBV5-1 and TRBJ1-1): KAGVTQTPRYLIKTRGQQVTLSCSPISGHRSVSWYQQTPGQGLQFLFEYFSETQRNKGNFPGRFSGRQFSNSRSEMNVSTLELGDSALYLCASRGRGDRLNTEAFFGQGTRLTVV.

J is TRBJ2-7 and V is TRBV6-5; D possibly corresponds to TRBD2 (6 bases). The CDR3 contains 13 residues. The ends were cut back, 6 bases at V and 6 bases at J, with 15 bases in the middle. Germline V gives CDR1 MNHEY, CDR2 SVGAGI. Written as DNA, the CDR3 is TGTGCCAGCAGCTATACGGTGGGGGGCGAGCAGTACTTC. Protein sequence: CASSYTVGGEQYF.

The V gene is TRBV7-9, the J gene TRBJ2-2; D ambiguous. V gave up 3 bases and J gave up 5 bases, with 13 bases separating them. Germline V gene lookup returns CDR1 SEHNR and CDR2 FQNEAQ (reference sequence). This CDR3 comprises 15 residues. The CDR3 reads CASSFARVGTGELFF. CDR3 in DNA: TGTGCCAGCAGCTTTGCTAGAGTGGGGACCGGGGAGCTGTTTTTT.

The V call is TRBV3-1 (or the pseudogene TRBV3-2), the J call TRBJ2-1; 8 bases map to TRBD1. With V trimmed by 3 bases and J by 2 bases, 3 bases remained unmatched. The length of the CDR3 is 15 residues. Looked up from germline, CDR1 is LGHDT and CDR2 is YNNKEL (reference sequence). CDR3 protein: CASSHWDRPYNEQFF. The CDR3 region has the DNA TGTGCCAGCAGCCACTGGGACAGGCCCTACAATGAGCAGTTCTTC.

The CDR3: CASSYGAPYEQYF. The CDR3 DNA sequence: TGTGCCAGCAGTTACGGGGCGCCCTACGAGCAGTACTTC. The chain employs TRBV6-2 or TRBV6-3 and TRBJ2-7; D possibly corresponds to TRBD1 (5 bases). Trimming shortened V by 2 bases and J by 2 bases, and 7 bases separated the two germline ends. This CDR3 is 13 amino acids long. Germline V gene data show CDR1 as MNHEY and CDR2 as SVGEGT.

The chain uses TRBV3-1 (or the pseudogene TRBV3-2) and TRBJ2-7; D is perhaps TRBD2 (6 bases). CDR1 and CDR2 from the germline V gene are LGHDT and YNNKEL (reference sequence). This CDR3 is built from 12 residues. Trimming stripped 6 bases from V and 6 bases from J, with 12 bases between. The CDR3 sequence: CASSRGGIEQYF. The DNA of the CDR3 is TGTGCCAGCAGTCGTGGGGGGATCGAGCAGTACTTC.

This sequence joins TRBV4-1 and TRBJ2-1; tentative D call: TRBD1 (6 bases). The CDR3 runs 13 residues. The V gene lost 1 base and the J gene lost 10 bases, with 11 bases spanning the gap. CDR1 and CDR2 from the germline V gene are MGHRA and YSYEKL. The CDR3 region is CASSQGQGTEQFF. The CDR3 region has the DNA TGCGCCAGCAGCCAAGGGCAGGGGACAGAGCAGTTCTTC.

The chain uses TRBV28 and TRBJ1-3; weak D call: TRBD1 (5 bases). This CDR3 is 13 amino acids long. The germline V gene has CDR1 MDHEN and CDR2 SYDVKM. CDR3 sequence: CAGEDNSGNTIYF. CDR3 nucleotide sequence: TGTGCAGGGGAGGATAACTCTGGAAACACCATATATTTT.

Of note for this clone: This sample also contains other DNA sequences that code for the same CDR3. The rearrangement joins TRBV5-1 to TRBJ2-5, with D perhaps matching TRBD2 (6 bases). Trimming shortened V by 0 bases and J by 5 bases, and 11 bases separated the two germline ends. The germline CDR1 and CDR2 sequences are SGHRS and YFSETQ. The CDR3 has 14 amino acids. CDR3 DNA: TGCGCCAGCAGCTTGGCCGGGGGAGAGGAGACCCAGTACTTC. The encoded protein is CASSLAGGEETQYF.

The CDR3 spells CASSFGGQDYGYTF. In nucleotides, the CDR3 is TGTGCCAGCAGCTTCGGGGGGCAGGACTATGGCTACACCTTC. The chain couples TRBV13 to TRBJ1-2; a weak D match, TRBD1 (6 bases). Trimming left V 3 bases short and J 3 bases short, with 11 bases between. CDR1 and CDR2 (germline): PRHDT, FYEKMQ (reference sequence). This CDR3 has 14 residues.

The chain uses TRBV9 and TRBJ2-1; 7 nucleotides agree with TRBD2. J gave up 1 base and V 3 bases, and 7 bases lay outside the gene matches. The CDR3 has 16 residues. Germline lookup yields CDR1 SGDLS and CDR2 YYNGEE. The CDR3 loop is CASSGRRGSSYNEQFF. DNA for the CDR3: TGTGCCAGCAGCGGGCGACGCGGGAGTTCCTACAATGAGCAGTTCTTC.

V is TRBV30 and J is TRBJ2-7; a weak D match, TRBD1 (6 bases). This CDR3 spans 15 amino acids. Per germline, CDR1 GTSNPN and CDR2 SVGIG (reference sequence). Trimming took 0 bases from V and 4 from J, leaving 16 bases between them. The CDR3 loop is CAWSVPPPGVYEQYF. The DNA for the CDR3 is TGTGCCTGGAGTGTACCTCCGCCAGGGGTGTACGAGCAGTACTTC.